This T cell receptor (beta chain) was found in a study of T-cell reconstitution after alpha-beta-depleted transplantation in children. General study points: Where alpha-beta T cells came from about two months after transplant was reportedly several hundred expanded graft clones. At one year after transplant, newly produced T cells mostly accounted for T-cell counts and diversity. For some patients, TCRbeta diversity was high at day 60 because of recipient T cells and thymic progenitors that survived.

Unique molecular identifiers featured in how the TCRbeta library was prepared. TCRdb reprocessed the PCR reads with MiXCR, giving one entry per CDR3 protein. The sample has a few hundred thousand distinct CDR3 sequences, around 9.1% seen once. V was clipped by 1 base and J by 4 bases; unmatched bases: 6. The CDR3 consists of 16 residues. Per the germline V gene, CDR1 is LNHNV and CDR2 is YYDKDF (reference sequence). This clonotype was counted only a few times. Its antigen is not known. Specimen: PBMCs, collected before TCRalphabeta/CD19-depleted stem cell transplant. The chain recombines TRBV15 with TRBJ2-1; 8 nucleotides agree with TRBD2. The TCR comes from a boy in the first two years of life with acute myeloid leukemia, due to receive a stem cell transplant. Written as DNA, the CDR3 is TGTGCCACCAGCAGAGTGAAGGGACTAGGGTACAATGAGCAGTTCTTC. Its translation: CATSRVKGLGYNEQFF.